This TCR beta chain derives from a study of cytomegalovirus exposure and HLA in healthy donors. Study information: Counted in an early data release were tens of millions of unique TCRs from HLA-typed donors.

Use of 60 Vbeta and 13 Jbeta primers characterized the PCR. Measured with immunoSEQ multiplex PCR; TCRdb has only the in-frame clones, and not every one. In the table there are around 150,000 clones, approximately 79% of which are singletons. Each of the donors was a healthy bone marrow donor. This receptor was obtained from a man aged 40-49 years in good health and CMV-seropositive. The source material was PBMCs.

The CDR3 DNA is TGTGCCAGTAGTATTCTAGCGGCTAGCACAGATACGCAGTATTTT. This gives the protein CASSILAASTDTQYF. The chain carries TRBV19 and TRBJ2-3; 7 bases match TRBD2. The germline gives CDR1 LNHDA, CDR2 SQIVND (reference sequence). The CDR3 is 15 amino acids. Trimming cost V 3 bases and J 0 bases; bases outside gene matches: 3.